This is a list of T cell receptor beta chains from one sample in a study of OX40 agonist ivuxolimab in advanced cancers. Assay: immunoSEQ multiplex PCR; the TCRdb copy retains only in-frame clones and omits some. The sample shows 55,000 to 75,000 clones, around 81% of them seen only once. The source material was CD4+ or CD8+ T cells sorted from blood, sampled in a trial of the OX40 agonist ivuxolimab. These receptors were taken from an adult with an advanced solid tumor such as melanoma, head and neck, liver or kidney cancer. The CDR3 runs from the conserved cysteine through the conserved F or W. The D gene is left open where the match is weak. Only some rows state a clone size, as once, few, many or a class for expanded clones.

cdr3_nt cdr3_aa v_call clone_size j_call d_call
TGTGCCACCAGCAGAGACCGACAGGGTGTAGGTTCACCCCTCCACTTT CATSRDRQGVGSPLHF TRBV15 . TRBJ1-6 TRBD1
TGTGCCAGCAGCGTAGCGGGGGGCCCAGAGACCCAGTACTTC CASSVAGGPETQYF TRBV11-1 . TRBJ2-5 TRBD2
TGTGCCAGCAGCGTAGTGGATACGCAGTATTTT CASSVVDTQYF TRBV9 . TRBJ2-3 .
TGCGCCAGCAGCTTGACACCGGGACAAGAAGAGACCCAGTACTTC CASSLTPGQEETQYF TRBV5-1 . TRBJ2-5 .
TGTGCCAGCAGCCCCCCCCGGGACAGTGCCTACGAGCAGTACTTC CASSPPRDSAYEQYF TRBV28 . TRBJ2-7 TRBD1
TGTGCCAGCAGCTTATCCATCAATCAGCCCCAGCATTTT CASSLSINQPQHF TRBV7-2 once TRBJ1-5 .
TGTGCCAGCAGTTCAGGGGCGAAAACCCAAGAGACCCAGTACTTC CASSSGAKTQETQYF TRBV6-6 . TRBJ2-5 .
TGCGCCAGCAGTGGGGCAGGACCGAACACCGGGGAGCTGTTTTTT CASSGAGPNTGELFF TRBV10-1 . TRBJ2-2 .
TGTGCCATCAGTGAGTCCCCGAGCGGGATCACAGATACGCAGTATTTT CAISESPSGITDTQYF TRBV10-3 . TRBJ2-3 TRBD2
TGCAGCGTTCGAGATCTCCCACCCCAAGAGACCCAGTACTTC CSVRDLPPQETQYF TRBV29-1 . TRBJ2-5 .
TGTGCCATCGGTAACAGATCCTCTAGCACAGATACGCAGTATTTT CAIGNRSSSTDTQYF TRBV10-3 . TRBJ2-3 .
TGTGCCAGCAGTTTAAGGAGAGTCGGCTACACCTTC CASSLRRVGYTF TRBV28 . TRBJ1-2 .
TGTGCCAGCAGCTTACCAGCCCGTGGGGGCGCCGACGAGCAGTACTTC CASSLPARGGADEQYF TRBV7-2 . TRBJ2-7 .
TGTGCCAGCAGCGCTTCACAGGGATTTGATTGGAACACCATATATTTT CASSASQGFDWNTIYF TRBV9 . TRBJ1-3 .
TGTGCCACCAGCAGGCGAGGAACGAACACTGAAGCTTTCTTT CATSRRGTNTEAFF TRBV15 . TRBJ1-1 .
TGCGCCAGCAGCCAAGATGTTGCAGCAACTAATGAAAAACTGTTTTTT CASSQDVAATNEKLFF TRBV4-1 few TRBJ1-4 .